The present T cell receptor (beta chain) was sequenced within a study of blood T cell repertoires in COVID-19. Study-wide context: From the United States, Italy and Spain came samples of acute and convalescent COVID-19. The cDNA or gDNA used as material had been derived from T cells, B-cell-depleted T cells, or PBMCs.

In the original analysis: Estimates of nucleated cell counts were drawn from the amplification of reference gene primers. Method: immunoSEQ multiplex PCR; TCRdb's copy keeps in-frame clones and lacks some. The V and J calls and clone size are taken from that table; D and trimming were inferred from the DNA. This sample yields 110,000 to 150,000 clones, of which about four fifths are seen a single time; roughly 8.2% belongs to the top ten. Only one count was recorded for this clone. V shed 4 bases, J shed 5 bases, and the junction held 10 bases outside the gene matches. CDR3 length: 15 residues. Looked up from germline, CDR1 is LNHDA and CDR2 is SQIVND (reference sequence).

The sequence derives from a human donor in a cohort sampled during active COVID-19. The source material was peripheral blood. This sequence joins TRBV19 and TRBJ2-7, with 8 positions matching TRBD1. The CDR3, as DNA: TGTGCCAGTAGTAATAATCACAGGGGGTCGAACGAGCAGTACTTC. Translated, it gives CASSNNHRGSNEQYF. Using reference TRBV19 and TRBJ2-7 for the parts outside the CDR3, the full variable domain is DGGITQSPKYLFRKEGQNVTLSCEQNLNHDAMYWYRQDPGQGLRLIYYSQIVNDFQKGDIAEGYSVSREKKESFPLTVTSAQKNPTAFYLCASSNNHRGSNEQYFGPGTRLTVT.